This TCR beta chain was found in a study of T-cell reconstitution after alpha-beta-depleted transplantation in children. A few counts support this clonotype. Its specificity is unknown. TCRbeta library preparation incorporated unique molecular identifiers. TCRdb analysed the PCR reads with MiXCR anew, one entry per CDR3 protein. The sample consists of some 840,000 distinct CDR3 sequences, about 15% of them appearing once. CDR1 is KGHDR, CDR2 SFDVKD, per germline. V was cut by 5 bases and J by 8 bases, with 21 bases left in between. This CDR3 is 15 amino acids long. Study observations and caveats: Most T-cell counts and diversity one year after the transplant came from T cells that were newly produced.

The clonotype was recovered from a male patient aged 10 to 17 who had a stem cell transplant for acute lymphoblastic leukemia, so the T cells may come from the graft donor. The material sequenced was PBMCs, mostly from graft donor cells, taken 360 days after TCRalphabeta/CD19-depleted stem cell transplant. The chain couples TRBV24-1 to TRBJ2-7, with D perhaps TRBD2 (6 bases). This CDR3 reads CATSGNGGEADKQYF. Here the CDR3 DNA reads TGTGCCACCAGTGGTAATGGAGGGGAAGCGGACAAGCAGTACTTC.